Below, one TCR beta chain is given with its context. Its target is not known. The data belong to a study of radiation and T cells in renal cell carcinoma. Across the whole study: Nephrectomy followed 15 Gy stereotactic body radiation by 4 weeks. General study findings and limits: From baseline, blood top tumor clonotypes peaked at 2 weeks post-radiation.

Sample time point: blood 2 weeks post-SBRT. Noted treatment: 15 Gy SBRT to primary tumor, nephrectomy 4 weeks later. Clear cell pathology was present in this patient's renal cell carcinoma. TCRdb keeps only in-frame clones here, not all; method: immunoSEQ multiplex PCR. This repertoire shows some 120,000 clones, approximately 78% found once; its top ten account for around 1.8%. This sequence was found in a woman in her sixties or seventies with renal cell carcinoma. The source material was blood, sampled from a patient whose treatment included radiotherapy and nephrectomy.

The CDR3 loop reads CASSPGNSKNIQYF. The CDR3 DNA reads TGTGCCAGCAGTCCTGGAAATTCCAAAAACATTCAGTACTTC. This chain joins TRBV2 and TRBJ2-4; no reliable D call. V was cut by 5 bases and J by 2 bases, with 10 bases left in between. Per germline, CDR1 SNHLY and CDR2 FYNNEI. The CDR3 has 14 residues. The whole variable domain, filled in from reference TRBV2 and TRBJ2-4, reads EPEVTQTPSHQVTQMGQEVILRCVPISNHLYFYWYRQILGQKVEFLVSFYNNEISEKSEIFDDQFSVERPDGSNFTLKIRSTKLEDSAMYFCASSPGNSKNIQYFGAGTRLSVL.